This entry lists 28 T cell receptor beta chains sequenced from one sample in a study of Ad26.COV2.S vaccination and SARS-CoV-2 variants. The treatment here: roughly 19 received Ad26.COV2.S at low or high dose, single or two shots; about 5 received placebo; per-sample allocation not given. Repertoires come from day 63 after the first vaccine or placebo injection. Clones were sequenced by immunoSEQ multiplex PCR, and TCRdb holds only the in-frame ones, with some missing. The table records about 680,000 clones, about 90% of them present only once. The specimen was peripheral blood, collected in a trial of Ad26.COV2.S vaccine versus placebo. Source of these receptors: a person aged 18 to 59 who received the Ad26.COV2.S COVID-19 vaccine or a placebo.

This chain joins TRBV11-2 and TRBJ2-7, with 16 positions matching TRBD2. The germline CDR1 and CDR2 sequences are SGHAT and FQNNGV. Trimming at V came to 5 bases and at J to 7 bases, leaving 14 bases not matched to a gene. The CDR3 consists of 18 residues. The CDR3 DNA reads as TGTGCCAGCAGCCCCGGGACTAGCGGGGGGGCCCTCGCATTGGAGCAGTACTTC. Translated: CASSPGTSGGALALEQYF. The whole variable domain, filled in from reference TRBV11-2 and TRBJ2-7, reads EAGVAQSPRYKIIEKRQSVAFWCNPISGHATLYWYQQILGQGPKLLIQFQNNGVVDDSQLPKDRFSAERLKGVDSTLKIQPAKLEDSAVYLCASSPGTSGGALALEQYFGPGTRLTVT.

The rearrangement links TRBV5-1 to TRBJ2-3; 7 nucleotides line up with TRBD2. This CDR3 comprises 14 residues. The germline V gene encodes CDR1 SGHRS and CDR2 YFSETQ. The V gene end was trimmed by 7 bases and the J gene end by 2 bases; junction bases not matched to a gene: 7. The CDR3 DNA sequence: TGCGCCAGCCGGGGCCTAGCGGCCACAGATACGCAGTATTTT. Translation: CASRGLAATDTQYF.

The J gene is TRBJ1-2, the V gene TRBV6-6; tentative D call: TRBD1 (5 bases). Trimming shortened V by 11 bases and J by 2 bases, and 12 bases separated the two germline ends. The CDR3 is 12 residues long. CDR1 is MNHNY, CDR2 SVGAGI, per germline (reference sequence). The CDR3 spells CAVQDMNYGYTF. Here the CDR3 DNA reads TGTGCCGTACAGGACATGAACTATGGCTACACCTTC.

The chain is built from TRBV29-1 and TRBJ1-1; 9 bases are a match to TRBD1. The CDR3 contains 13 residues. Germline V gene sequence: CDR1 SQVTM, CDR2 ANQGSEA. V lost 8 bases, J lost 2 bases, and 6 bases stayed unmatched. CDR3 DNA: TGCAGCATTGGACAGGGGCTCAACACTGAAGCTTTCTTT. It specifies CSIGQGLNTEAFF.

CDR3 residues: CASSQESGGAVGELFF. CDR3 DNA: TGCGCCAGCAGCCAAGAGAGCGGGGGGGCAGTCGGGGAGCTGTTTTTT. The chain recombines TRBV4-3 with TRBJ2-2; TRBD2 aligns across 10 bases. V was clipped by 0 bases and J by 7 bases; unmatched bases: 5. Looked up from germline, CDR1 is LGHNA and CDR2 is YSLEER. The CDR3 has 16 residues.

This chain joins TRBV6-2 or TRBV6-3 and TRBJ1-5, with unresolved D. The germline V gene has CDR1 MNHEY and CDR2 SVGEGT. The V end was cut by 5 bases, the J end by 1 base, with 12 bases between. The CDR3 is made up of 15 amino acids. DNA of the CDR3: TGTGCCAGCAGTGACCGAGGTAAGAGCAATCAGCCCCAGCATTTT. The encoded protein is CASSDRGKSNQPQHF.

V usage is TRBV18 and J usage is TRBJ1-4, with unresolved D. The CDR3 has 14 residues. Per the germline V gene, CDR1 is KGHSH and CDR2 is LQKENI. V shed 3 bases and J shed 6 bases, with 11 bases lying between them. The CDR3 DNA sequence: TGTGCCAGCTCACCGGGCGAGGGAGATGAAAAACTGTTTTTT. Translated, it gives CASSPGEGDEKLFF.

The J gene is TRBJ2-4, the V gene TRBV19; perhaps TRBD1 as D (8 bases). V gave up 4 bases and J gave up 0 bases, with 22 bases separating them. CDR3 length equals 19 residues. The V gene's germline CDR1 is LNHDA and CDR2 SQIVND (reference sequence). The CDR3 bases are TGTGCCAGTAGTAACTTTGGACAGGGAGGGAAGCTAGCCAAAAACATTCAGTACTTC. It is translated as CASSNFGQGGKLAKNIQYF.

The rearrangement links TRBV5-1 to TRBJ1-4, with D perhaps matching TRBD1 (5 bases). This CDR3 is built from 15 residues. Trimming removed 4 bases from V and 4 bases from J, with 14 bases in between. CDR1 is SGHRS and CDR2 is YFSETQ in the germline V gene. The CDR3 spells CASSPGTANNEKLFF. In DNA, the CDR3 is TGCGCCAGCAGCCCAGGGACCGCCAATAATGAAAAACTGTTTTTT.

V and J are TRBV7-9 and TRBJ1-5; D is unresolved. The germline V and J ends were trimmed by 5 bases and 5 bases, with 10 bases remaining between them. Germline assignment: CDR1 SEHNR and CDR2 FQNEAQ (reference sequence). This CDR3 region has 13 residues. This CDR3 is CASSRSLDQPQHF. The CDR3 DNA reads as TGTGCCAGCAGCCGGAGTCTCGATCAGCCCCAGCATTTT.

This chain connects TRBV30 to TRBJ1-6, with D uncertain. Trimming shortened V by 2 bases and J by 7 bases, and 6 bases separated the two germline ends. CDR1 is GTSNPN, CDR2 SVGIG, per germline (reference sequence). The CDR3 length is 12 residues. The CDR3 is CAWSLSNSPLHF. The CDR3 DNA reads as TGTGCCTGGAGTCTGAGCAATTCACCCCTCCACTTT.

The chain couples TRBV6-2 or TRBV6-3 to TRBJ1-2; 7 positions match TRBD1. With 5 bases clipped from V and 4 bases from J, the junction kept 4 bases outside the gene matches. The V gene's germline CDR1 is MNHEY and CDR2 SVGEGT. The CDR3 spans 13 residues. Here the CDR3 reads CASSPTGSYGYTF. For the CDR3, the DNA is TGTGCCAGCAGTCCGACAGGGAGCTATGGCTACACCTTC.

The rearrangement uses TRBV6-5 and TRBJ1-2, with no clear D. From germline, CDR1 is MNHEY and CDR2 SVGAGI. CDR3 size: 14 residues. V was pared by 5 bases and J by 4 bases, with 14 bases between. CDR3 sequence reads: CASSQQTFFYGYTF. CDR3 bases: TGTGCCAGCAGTCAACAGACTTTCTTCTATGGCTACACCTTC.

The rearrangement links TRBV6-6 to TRBJ1-2, with D uncertain. The CDR3 is made up of 15 amino acids. CDR1 and CDR2 (germline): MNHNY, SVGAGI (reference sequence). V was cut by 5 bases and J by 5 bases, with 18 bases left in between. The CDR3 nucleotides read TGTGCCAGCAGTAGCTATGAAGGACTGGAATATGGCTACACCTTC. It specifies CASSSYEGLEYGYTF.

This clone has more than one count but fewer than ten. The same CDR3 arises from other DNA sequences in this sample as well. The V gene is TRBV29-1, the J gene TRBJ2-5, with D perhaps being TRBD1 or TRBD2 (5 bases each). Germline CDR1 and CDR2: SQVTM and ANQGSEA. The V end was cut by 1 base, the J end by 5 bases, with 14 bases between. This CDR3 has 14 amino acids. The CDR3: CSVEGGFSGETQYF. CDR3 in DNA: TGCAGCGTTGAAGGGGGGTTTTCGGGGGAGACCCAGTACTTC.

The gene calls are TRBV6-2 or TRBV6-3 and TRBJ2-3, with 8 bases matching TRBD2. Germline V gene lookup returns CDR1 MNHEY and CDR2 SVGEGT. Trimming took 6 bases from V and 13 from J; bases not matched to a gene: 9. This CDR3 spans 12 amino acids. CDR3 protein: CASSFRPGGKYF. CDR3 in DNA: TGTGCCAGCAGCTTCAGGCCGGGAGGGAAGTATTTT.

The rearrangement joins TRBV3-1 (or the pseudogene TRBV3-2) to TRBJ2-1; D is unresolved. Trimming shortened V by 2 bases and J by 2 bases, and 4 bases separated the two germline ends. This CDR3 comprises 13 residues. Looked up from germline, CDR1 is LGHDT and CDR2 is YNNKEL (reference sequence). CDR3 loop: CASSQSTYNEQFF. CDR3 DNA: TGTGCCAGCAGCCAAAGTACCTACAATGAGCAGTTCTTC.

This sequence joins TRBV7-2 and TRBJ1-5, with 9 positions matching TRBD1. The germline CDR1 and CDR2 sequences are SGHTA and FQGNSA. Trimming took 6 bases from V and 4 from J; bases not matched to a gene: 4. The CDR3 runs to 14 residues. The CDR3 nucleotides are TGTGCCAGCAGGGAACAGGGGGCGAATCAGCCCCAGCATTTT. This gives the protein CASREQGANQPQHF.

This clone has just a few counts. The chain has TRBV4-1 and TRBJ2-7; 7 positions match TRBD2. This CDR3 has 15 amino acids. Unmatched junction bases numbered 5, after V lost 3 bases and J lost 0 bases. Germline values: CDR1 MGHRA, CDR2 YSYEKL. This CDR3 is CASSQAGTTSYEQYF. CDR3 nucleotides: TGCGCCAGCAGCCAGGCCGGGACTACCTCCTACGAGCAGTACTTC.

The chain carries TRBV11-1 and TRBJ2-1; D not certain. There are 16 residues in the CDR3. The V end lost 0 bases, the J end lost 0 bases, and 9 bases lay between the germline ends. The germline CDR1 and CDR2 sequences are SGHAT and FQDESV (reference sequence). Written as DNA, the CDR3 is TGTGCCAGCAGCTTAGCCAGACAACTCTCCTACAATGAGCAGTTCTTC. It specifies CASSLARQLSYNEQFF. The whole variable domain, filled in from reference TRBV11-1 and TRBJ2-1, reads EAEVAQSPRYKITEKSQAVAFWCDPISGHATLYWYRQILGQGPELLVQFQDESVVDDSQLPKDRFSAERLKGVDSTLKIQPAELGDSAMYLCASSLARQLSYNEQFFGPGTRLTVL.

This chain uses TRBV30 with TRBJ2-1; D remains unclear. This CDR3 spans 11 amino acids. CDR1 is GTSNPN, CDR2 SVGIG, per germline (reference sequence). Trimming stripped 5 bases from V and 4 bases from J, with 6 bases between. CDR3 in amino acids: CAWADYNEQFF. The DNA for the CDR3 is TGTGCCTGGGCTGATTACAATGAGCAGTTCTTC.

This clone has a handful of counts. This same CDR3 is encoded by further DNA sequences in the sample. The rearrangement joins TRBV19 to TRBJ2-2; D not certain. The CDR3 totals 16 residues. From germline, CDR1 is LNHDA and CDR2 SQIVND (reference sequence). Trimming removed 3 bases at V and 0 bases at J, with 11 bases between. CDR3 residues: CASSIGPGANTGELFF. The CDR3 region has the DNA TGTGCCAGTAGTATCGGACCGGGCGCGAACACCGGGGAGCTGTTTTTT.

The chain carries TRBV6-5 and TRBJ2-5, with D uncertain. This CDR3 region has 13 residues. CDR1 MNHEY and CDR2 SVGAGI come from the germline V gene. Between the trimmed V and J ends, which lost 6 bases and 3 bases, there was a span of 11 bases. The CDR3 region has the DNA TGTGCCAGCAGGGCTAGGAACGAAGAGACCCAGTACTTC. It specifies CASRARNEETQYF.

This chain connects TRBV11-2 to TRBJ1-2, with a possible D match to TRBD1 (5 bases). V dropped 6 bases and J dropped 7 bases, with 18 bases sitting between them. The CDR3 runs 14 residues. CDR1 and CDR2 (germline): SGHAT, FQNNGV. The DNA of the CDR3 is TGTGCCAGCAGTATTAGTCTGGGGGAATCTGGCTACACCTTC. Its translation: CASSISLGESGYTF.

This clone was detected only once. This chain joins TRBV7-9 and TRBJ1-6, with 8 bases matching TRBD1. The J segment lost 10 bases and the V segment lost 1 base, leaving 12 bases of the junction unmatched. The CDR3 totals 17 residues. CDR1 is SEHNR and CDR2 is FQNEAQ in the germline V gene (reference sequence). DNA for the CDR3: TGTGCCAGCAGCTTAGTAGGCGGGACAGGCTCCCAATCACCCCTCCACTTT. Protein sequence: CASSLVGGTGSQSPLHF. The full variable domain, its missing parts supplied by reference TRBV7-9 and TRBJ1-6, is DTGVSQNPRHKITKRGQNVTFRCDPISEHNRLYWYRQTLGQGPEFLTYFQNEAQLEKSRLLSDRFSAERPKGSFSTLEIQRTEQGDSAMYLCASSLVGGTGSQSPLHFGNGTRLTVT.

The V call is TRBV11-2, the J call TRBJ1-6; TRBD1 might be the D (5 bases). V was shortened by 2 bases and J by 7 bases, with 12 bases between the two germline ends. Germline-derived CDR1 and CDR2 are SGHAT and FQNNGV. CDR3 length equals 15 residues. In DNA form, the CDR3 reads TGTGCCAGCAGCTTATTTGGGACGGACAATTCACCCCTCCACTTT. Translating gives CASSLFGTDNSPLHF.

The chain has TRBV7-3 and TRBJ2-2; no clear D. CDR3 length: 14 residues. From germline, CDR1 is SGHTA and CDR2 FQGTGA. Trimming cost V 3 bases and J 5 bases, with 10 bases left between them. The CDR3 protein is CASSLGRPTGELFF. The DNA for the CDR3 is TGTGCCAGCAGCTTGGGCAGACCTACCGGGGAGCTGTTTTTT.

The chain combines TRBV30 with TRBJ2-7; the D gene is possibly TRBD1 (5 bases). The CDR3 is 12 amino acids. Trimming shortened V by 7 bases and J by 2 bases, and 12 bases separated the two germline ends. The germline gives CDR1 GTSNPN, CDR2 SVGIG (reference sequence). The DNA for the CDR3 is TGTGCCTACCTGACAGAAACCTACGAGCAGTACTTC. Amino acid sequence: CAYLTETYEQYF.